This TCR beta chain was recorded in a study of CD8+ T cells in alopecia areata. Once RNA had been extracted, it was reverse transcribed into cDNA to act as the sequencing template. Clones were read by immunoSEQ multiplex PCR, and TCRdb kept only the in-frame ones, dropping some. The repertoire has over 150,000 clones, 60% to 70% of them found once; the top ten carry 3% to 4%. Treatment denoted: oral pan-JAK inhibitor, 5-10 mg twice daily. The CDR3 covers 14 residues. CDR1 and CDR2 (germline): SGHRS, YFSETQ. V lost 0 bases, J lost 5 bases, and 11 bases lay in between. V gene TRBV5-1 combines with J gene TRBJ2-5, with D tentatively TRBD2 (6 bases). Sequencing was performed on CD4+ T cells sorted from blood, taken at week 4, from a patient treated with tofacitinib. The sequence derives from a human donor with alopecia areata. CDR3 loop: CASSLDRGRETQYF. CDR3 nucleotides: TGCGCCAGCAGCTTGGATCGGGGGAGGGAGACCCAGTACTTC. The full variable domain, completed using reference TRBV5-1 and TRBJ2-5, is KAGVTQTPRYLIKTRGQQVTLSCSPISGHRSVSWYQQTPGQGLQFLFEYFSETQRNKGNFPGRFSGRQFSNSRSEMNVSTLELGDSALYLCASSLDRGRETQYFGPGTRLLVL.